One and the same sample provided the 16 T cell receptor beta chains below, sequenced in a study of blood T cell repertoires in COVID-19. Assay used: immunoSEQ multiplex PCR; TCRdb lists only in-frame clones, some missing. The table has about 250,000 clones, 85% to 90% seen once. The specimen sequenced was peripheral blood. Receptors were obtained from a woman between 35 and 50 years old who had recovered from COVID-19.

V and J are TRBV6-2 or TRBV6-3 and TRBJ2-6, with 9 bases that match TRBD1. The CDR3 sequence is 17 residues long. The germline gives CDR1 MNHEY, CDR2 SVGEGT. V was clipped by 5 bases and J by 0 bases; unmatched bases: 5. CDR3 in amino acids: CASSPGTGTSGANVLTF. For the CDR3, the DNA is TGTGCCAGCAGTCCCGGGACAGGGACCTCTGGGGCCAACGTCCTGACTTTC.

This chain's CDR3 is CASSPQTGDYYEQYF. CDR3 DNA: TGTGCCAGCTCACCACAGACAGGGGATTACTACGAGCAGTACTTC. The chain joins TRBV18 to TRBJ2-7; 8 nucleotides match TRBD1. CDR3 length: 15 residues. Germline loops: CDR1 KGHSH, CDR2 LQKENI. J lost 3 bases, V lost 1 base, and 5 bases had no gene match.

The chain is built from TRBV29-1 and TRBJ2-7; no firm D call. CDR1 is SQVTM, CDR2 ANQGSEA, per germline. The CDR3 loop spans 14 amino acids. The ends were cut back, 6 bases at V and 3 bases at J, with 18 bases in the middle. As DNA, the CDR3 is TGCAGCGTAGACCCCGAGCGACCGCGCTACGAGCAGTACGTC. This encodes CSVDPERPRYEQYV.

In its sample, this clone was seen once. This chain links TRBV6-2 or TRBV6-3 with TRBJ2-7; D not certain. V lost 0 bases to trimming and J lost 0 bases, with 6 bases between them. In germline, CDR1 is MNHEY, CDR2 SVGEGT. This CDR3 is built from 14 residues. This CDR3 is CASSYSLGSYEQYF. The CDR3 DNA follows: TGTGCCAGCAGTTACTCGCTAGGCTCCTACGAGCAGTACTTC.

CDR3 nucleotides: TGCGCCAGCAGCTTGACTAGCGGGGGACCTCTCCAAGAGACCCAGTACTTC. The encoded protein is CASSLTSGGPLQETQYF. The rearrangement links TRBV5-1 to TRBJ2-5, with 11 bases fitting TRBD2. Germline trimming cut 1 base from V and 1 base from J; bases unmatched to any gene: 6. The germline V gene has CDR1 SGHRS and CDR2 YFSETQ. The CDR3 is made up of 17 amino acids.

The gene calls are TRBV2 and TRBJ2-1; D is uncertain. Trimming took off 7 bases at V and 7 bases at J, with 8 bases between the two ends. This CDR3 region has 11 residues. CDR1 and CDR2 (germline): SNHLY, FYNNEI. In DNA, the CDR3 is TGTGCCAGCATAGGCGGAAATGAGCAGTTCTTC. This translates into CASIGGNEQFF. Full variable domain (outside the CDR3, taken from reference TRBV2 and TRBJ2-1): EPEVTQTPSHQVTQMGQEVILRCVPISNHLYFYWYRQILGQKVEFLVSFYNNEISEKSEIFDDQFSVERPDGSNFTLKIRSTKLEDSAMYFCASIGGNEQFFGPGTRLTVL.

The rearrangement links TRBV11-2 to TRBJ2-5, with 7 bases aligning to TRBD1. Trimming removed 3 bases from V and 0 bases from J; junction bases left unmatched: 7. The CDR3 is 16 amino acids. CDR1 is SGHAT and CDR2 is FQNNGV in the germline V gene. The CDR3 sequence is CASSFLWTGDQETQYF. CDR3 DNA sequence: TGTGCCAGCAGCTTCCTCTGGACAGGAGACCAAGAGACCCAGTACTTC.

This clone was detected only a few times. This chain joins TRBV7-2 and TRBJ2-3, with 9 bases aligning to TRBD2. The CDR3 spans 14 residues. Trimming cost V 3 bases and J 3 bases; bases outside gene matches: 1. Germline-derived CDR1 and CDR2 are SGHTA and FQGNSA. CDR3 DNA: TGTGCCAGCAGCTTGACTAGCGGAACAGATACGCAGTATTTT. It is translated as CASSLTSGTDTQYF.

The DNA of the CDR3 is TGTGCCAGCAGCTTAGGGCCCCATCAGCGCTACACAGATACGCAGTATTTT. It translates to CASSLGPHQRYTDTQYF. The chain employs TRBV7-9 and TRBJ2-3, with D hard to call. CDR1 and CDR2 from the germline V gene are SEHNR and FQNEAQ (reference sequence). V gave up 1 base and J gave up 2 bases, with 16 bases separating them. The CDR3 is made up of 17 amino acids.

The V and J genes are TRBV15 and TRBJ1-5; 10 positions agree with TRBD1. This CDR3 has 19 residues. From germline, CDR1 is LNHNV and CDR2 YYDKDF (reference sequence). Trimming at V came to 1 base and at J to 1 base, leaving 10 bases not matched to a gene. The CDR3 sequence is CATSRGPGQGMRSNQPQHF. CDR3 DNA: TGTGCCACCAGCAGAGGCCCGGGACAGGGGATGAGGAGCAATCAGCCCCAGCATTTT.

The CDR3 DNA reads as TGTGCCAGCTCACCGCGGGACGGGAACACCGGGGAGCTGTTTTTT. Protein sequence: CASSPRDGNTGELFF. The chain carries TRBV18 and TRBJ2-2; possibly TRBD2 for D (6 bases). Germline values: CDR1 KGHSH, CDR2 LQKENI. The CDR3 has 15 amino acids. Trimming pared 3 bases from V and 1 base from J, leaving 9 bases between.

The chain combines TRBV29-1 with TRBJ1-2; 7 positions agree with TRBD1. The CDR3 is 13 residues long. CDR1 is SQVTM, CDR2 ANQGSEA, per germline. The junction had 13 bases not matched to a gene; V was cut back by 7 bases and J by 8 bases. The DNA for the CDR3 is TGCAGCGCTGTGGTCGACAGGGCTGTAGGCTACACCTTC. Residues: CSAVVDRAVGYTF. The whole variable domain, filled in from reference TRBV29-1 and TRBJ1-2, reads SAVISQKPSRDICQRGTSLTIQCQVDSQVTMMFWYRQQPGQSLTLIATANQGSEATYESGFVIDKFPISRPNLTFSTLTVSNMSPEDSSIYLCSAVVDRAVGYTFGSGTRLTVV.

The V gene is TRBV3-1 (or the pseudogene TRBV3-2), the J gene TRBJ1-2, with D uncertain. Trimming cost V 4 bases and J 2 bases, with 14 bases left between them. Germline V lookup: CDR1 LGHDT, CDR2 YNNKEL (reference sequence). This CDR3 region has 15 residues. CDR3 in amino acids: CASSPLAGTNYGYTF. CDR3 DNA: TGTGCCAGCAGCCCCCTTGCAGGTACCAACTATGGCTACACCTTC.

The genes are TRBV6-2 or TRBV6-3 and TRBJ1-5; D unresolved. Germline V gene sequence: CDR1 MNHEY, CDR2 SVGEGT. Trimming removed 2 bases from V and 0 bases from J, with 8 bases in between. There are 15 residues in the CDR3. CDR3: CASSYGRDSNQPQHF. The DNA of the CDR3 is TGTGCCAGCAGTTACGGTAGAGATAGCAATCAGCCCCAGCATTTT.

The rearrangement links TRBV27 to TRBJ1-6; 7 nucleotides align to TRBD1. The CDR3 contains 12 residues. CDR1 is MNHEY and CDR2 is SMNVEV in the germline V gene (reference sequence). After removal of 10 bases from V and 6 bases from J, the junction contained 3 bases not matched to a gene. The CDR3 loop reads CATGQANSPLHF. CDR3 nucleotide sequence: TGTGCCACCGGACAGGCTAATTCACCCCTCCACTTT.

This chain uses TRBV10-3 with TRBJ2-5, with 10 positions matching TRBD1. The CDR3 spans 12 residues. Germline trimming cut 8 bases from V and 5 bases from J; bases unmatched to any gene: 2. Germline lookup yields CDR1 ENHRY and CDR2 SYGVKD. The CDR3 region is CAIGQGGETQYF. CDR3 DNA: TGTGCCATCGGACAGGGGGGGGAGACCCAGTACTTC.